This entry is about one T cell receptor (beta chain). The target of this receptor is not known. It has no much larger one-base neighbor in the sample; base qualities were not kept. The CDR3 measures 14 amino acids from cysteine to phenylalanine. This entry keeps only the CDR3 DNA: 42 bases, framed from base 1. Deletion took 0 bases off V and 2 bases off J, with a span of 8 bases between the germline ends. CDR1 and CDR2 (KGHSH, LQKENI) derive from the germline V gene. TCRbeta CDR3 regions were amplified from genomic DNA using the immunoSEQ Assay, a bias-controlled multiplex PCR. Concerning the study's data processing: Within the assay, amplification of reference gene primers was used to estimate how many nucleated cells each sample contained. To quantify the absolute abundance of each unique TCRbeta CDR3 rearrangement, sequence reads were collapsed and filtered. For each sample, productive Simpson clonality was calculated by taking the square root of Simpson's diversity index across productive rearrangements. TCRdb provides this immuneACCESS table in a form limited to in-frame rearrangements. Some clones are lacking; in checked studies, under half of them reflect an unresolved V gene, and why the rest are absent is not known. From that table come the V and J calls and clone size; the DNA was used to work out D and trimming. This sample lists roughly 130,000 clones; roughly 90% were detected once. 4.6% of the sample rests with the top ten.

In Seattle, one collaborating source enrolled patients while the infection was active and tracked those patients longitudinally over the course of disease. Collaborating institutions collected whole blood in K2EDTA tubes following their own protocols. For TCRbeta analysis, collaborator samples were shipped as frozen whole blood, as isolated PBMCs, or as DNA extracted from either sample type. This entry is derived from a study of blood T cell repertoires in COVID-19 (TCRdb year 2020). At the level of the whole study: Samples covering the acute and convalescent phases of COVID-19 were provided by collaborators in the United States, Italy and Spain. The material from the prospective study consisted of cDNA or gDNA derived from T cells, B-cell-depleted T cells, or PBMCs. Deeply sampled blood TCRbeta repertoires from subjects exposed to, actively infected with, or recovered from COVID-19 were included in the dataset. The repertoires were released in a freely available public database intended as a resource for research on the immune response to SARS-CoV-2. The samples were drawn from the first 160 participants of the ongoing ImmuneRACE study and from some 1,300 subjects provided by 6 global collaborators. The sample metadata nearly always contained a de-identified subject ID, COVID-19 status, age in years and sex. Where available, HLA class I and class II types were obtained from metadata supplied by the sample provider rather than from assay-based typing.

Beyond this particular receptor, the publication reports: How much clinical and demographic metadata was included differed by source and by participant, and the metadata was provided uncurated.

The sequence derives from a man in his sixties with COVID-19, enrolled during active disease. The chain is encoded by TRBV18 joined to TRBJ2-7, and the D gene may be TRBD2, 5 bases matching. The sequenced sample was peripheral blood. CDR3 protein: CASSPPWEPYEQYF. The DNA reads TGTGCCAGCTCACCACCGTGGGAGCCCTACGAGCAGTACTTC.